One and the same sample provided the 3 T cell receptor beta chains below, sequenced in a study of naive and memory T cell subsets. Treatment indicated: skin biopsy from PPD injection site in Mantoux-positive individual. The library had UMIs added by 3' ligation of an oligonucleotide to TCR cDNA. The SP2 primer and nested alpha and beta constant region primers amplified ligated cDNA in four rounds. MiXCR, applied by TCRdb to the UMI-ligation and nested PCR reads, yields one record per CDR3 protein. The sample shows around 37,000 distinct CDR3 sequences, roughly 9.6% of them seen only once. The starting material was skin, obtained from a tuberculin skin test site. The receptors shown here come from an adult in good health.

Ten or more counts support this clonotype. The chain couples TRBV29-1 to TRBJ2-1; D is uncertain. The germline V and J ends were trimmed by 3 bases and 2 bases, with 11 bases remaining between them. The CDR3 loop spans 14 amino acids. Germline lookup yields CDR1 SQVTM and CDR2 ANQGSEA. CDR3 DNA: TGCAGCGTTGAGGTCAGAGTAACCTACAATGAGCAGTTCTTC. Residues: CSVEVRVTYNEQFF.

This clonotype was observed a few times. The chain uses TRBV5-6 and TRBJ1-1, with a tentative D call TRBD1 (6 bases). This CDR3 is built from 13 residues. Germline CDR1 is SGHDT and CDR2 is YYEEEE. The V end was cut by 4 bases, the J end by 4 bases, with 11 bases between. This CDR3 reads CASSRRTATEAFF. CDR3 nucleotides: TGTGCCAGCAGCCGTAGGACAGCCACTGAAGCTTTCTTT.

The CDR3 reads CASSLSSRGVGELFF. The CDR3 coding sequence is TGTGCCAGCAGCTTGAGTTCCCGAGGAGTCGGGGAGCTGTTTTTT. The V gene is TRBV7-9, the J gene TRBJ2-2; the D is unclear. Germline V gene lookup returns CDR1 SEHNR and CDR2 FQNEAQ (reference sequence). This CDR3 contains 15 residues. The V end lost 3 bases, the J end lost 7 bases, and 15 bases lay between the germline ends.